Described below is a single TCR beta chain sequence and its context. Per the study methods: Researchers report that nucleated cell counts were estimated from reference gene primer amplification. Libraries were prepared by immunoSEQ multiplex PCR; TCRdb keeps only in-frame clonotypes and omits some of them. From that table come the V and J calls and clone size; the DNA was used to work out D and trimming. The sample has under 150,000 clones; less than 85% are singletons. These data originate in a study of blood T cell repertoires in COVID-19. Study background: T cells, B-cell-depleted T cells, or PBMCs supplied cDNA or gDNA.

The CDR3 totals 13 residues. The V gene's germline CDR1 is KGHDR and CDR2 SFDVKD. V lost 4 bases and J 1 base, leaving 3 bases between the germline ends. The sequence came from a human donor in a cohort sampled during active COVID-19. The chain links TRBV24-1 to TRBJ2-2; D gene ambiguous. Sequences were obtained from peripheral blood. In nucleotides, the CDR3 is TGTGCCACCAGTGACGTGAACACCGGGGAGCTGTTTTTT. The encoded protein is CATSDVNTGELFF.